This is a list of T cell receptor beta chains from one sample in a study of blood T cell repertoires in COVID-19. The data were produced by immunoSEQ multiplex PCR, yet TCRdb's version contains in-frame clones alone and is incomplete. This sample has around 200,000 clones, with less than 80% found just once. The source material was peripheral blood. Receptors originate from a woman in her forties or fifties with acute or convalescent COVID-19. Both conserved end residues are part of each CDR3. Fields, in order: J gene, clone size, D gene, V gene, CDR3 DNA, CDR3 protein. A D gene is named only where the DNA matches it firmly. Size values are once, few and many counts, or a class for expanded clones, and some rows have none.

j_gene: TRBJ2-6
abundance: .
d_gene: TRBD1
v_gene: TRBV9
CDR3nt: TGTGCCAGCAGCCCCCAGGACAGGGCTGGGGCCAACGTCCTGACTTTC
CDR3aa: CASSPQDRAGANVLTF

j_gene: TRBJ2-2
abundance: .
d_gene: TRBD2
v_gene: TRBV5-6
CDR3nt: TGTGCCAGCAGCTTGGGGGCGGGAGCCGCCGGGGAGCTGTTTTTT
CDR3aa: CASSLGAGAAGELFF

j_gene: TRBJ2-5
abundance: .
d_gene: TRBD2
v_gene: TRBV5-1
CDR3nt: TGCGCCAGCAGCTTTCGGGGGGGCCTGCGGGAGACCCAGTACTTC
CDR3aa: CASSFRGGLRETQYF

j_gene: TRBJ2-4
abundance: .
d_gene: .
v_gene: TRBV30
CDR3nt: TGTGCCTGGAGCAATAGGGGGTCCCTGAACATTCAGTACTTC
CDR3aa: CAWSNRGSLNIQYF

j_gene: TRBJ1-1
abundance: .
d_gene: TRBD1
v_gene: TRBV7-9
CDR3nt: TGTGCCAGCAGCGAGGAAGGGGGCCTGAACACTGAAGCTTTCTTT
CDR3aa: CASSEEGGLNTEAFF

j_gene: TRBJ1-4
abundance: once
d_gene: .
v_gene: TRBV6-5
CDR3nt: TGTGCCAGCAGTCGGACTCTTGCAACTAATGAAAAACTGTTTTTT
CDR3aa: CASSRTLATNEKLFF

j_gene: TRBJ2-3
abundance: .
d_gene: .
v_gene: TRBV6-2/TRBV6-3
CDR3nt: TGTGCCAGCAGTTCGCGACTAGAGCCCATCACAGATACGCAGTATTTT
CDR3aa: CASSSRLEPITDTQYF

j_gene: TRBJ2-1
abundance: .
d_gene: TRBD1
v_gene: TRBV15
CDR3nt: TGTGCCACCAGCAGAGTTAAGGGACAGGGGTGGAATGAGCAGTTCTTC
CDR3aa: CATSRVKGQGWNEQFF

j_gene: TRBJ1-1
abundance: .
d_gene: TRBD1
v_gene: TRBV18
CDR3nt: TGTGCCAGCTCCCACGGACAGGGCGGCACTGAAGCTTTCTTT
CDR3aa: CASSHGQGGTEAFF

j_gene: TRBJ1-1
abundance: .
d_gene: .
v_gene: TRBV6-1
CDR3nt: TGTGCCAGCAGCGAAGGGTGGAGGAACACTGAAGCTTTCTTT
CDR3aa: CASSEGWRNTEAFF

j_gene: TRBJ1-2
abundance: few
d_gene: TRBD1
v_gene: TRBV9
CDR3nt: TGTGCCAGCAGCCGTAACCACAGGGGGCTAAGCTATGGCTACACCTTC
CDR3aa: CASSRNHRGLSYGYTF

j_gene: TRBJ2-3
abundance: .
d_gene: .
v_gene: TRBV11-2
CDR3nt: TGTGCCAGCAGCTTATCTTATAGCACAGATACGCAGTATTTT
CDR3aa: CASSLSYSTDTQYF

j_gene: TRBJ2-4
abundance: .
d_gene: .
v_gene: TRBV30
CDR3nt: TGTGCCTGGAGTGTACAGATTCGGGGCATTCAGTACTTC
CDR3aa: CAWSVQIRGIQYF

j_gene: TRBJ2-5
abundance: .
d_gene: .
v_gene: TRBV28
CDR3nt: TGTGCCAGCAGTCTCAAGCCTGAGATCACAGAGACCCAGTACTTC
CDR3aa: CASSLKPEITETQYF

j_gene: TRBJ2-1
abundance: .
d_gene: TRBD2
v_gene: TRBV7-8
CDR3nt: TGTGCCAGCAGCTTCCCCGGCGTCCTAGCGGGGTACAATGAGCAGTTCTTC
CDR3aa: CASSFPGVLAGYNEQFF

j_gene: TRBJ1-4
abundance: .
d_gene: TRBD1
v_gene: TRBV5-1
CDR3nt: TGCGCCAGCAGCATCCTGGGACAGAGTAATGAAAAACTGTTTTTT
CDR3aa: CASSILGQSNEKLFF

j_gene: TRBJ2-3
abundance: .
d_gene: TRBD1
v_gene: TRBV10-3
CDR3nt: TGTGCCATCAGTGACAGGGACAGGGCGTCGGATACGCAGTATTTT
CDR3aa: CAISDRDRASDTQYF

j_gene: TRBJ2-7
abundance: .
d_gene: TRBD1
v_gene: TRBV18
CDR3nt: TGTGCCAGCTCACCATCGGGGACAGGGATCTACGAGCAGTACTTC
CDR3aa: CASSPSGTGIYEQYF

j_gene: TRBJ2-3
abundance: .
d_gene: TRBD2
v_gene: TRBV5-6
CDR3nt: TGTGCCAGCAGCTCCACTTCTAGCGCGGGAGTCGTGACAGATACGCAGTATTTT
CDR3aa: CASSSTSSAGVVTDTQYF

j_gene: TRBJ2-7
abundance: .
d_gene: .
v_gene: TRBV5-6
CDR3nt: TGTGCCAGCAGCTCCCTTCGGGAGCAGTACTTC
CDR3aa: CASSSLREQYF

j_gene: TRBJ1-5
abundance: .
d_gene: .
v_gene: TRBV19
CDR3nt: TGTGCCAGTTCGGACTTTAGCAATCAGCCCCAGCATTTT
CDR3aa: CASSDFSNQPQHF

j_gene: TRBJ2-7
abundance: .
d_gene: TRBD1
v_gene: TRBV5-6
CDR3nt: TGTGCCAGCAGCCCGGGGGACAGGGTCTTCTACGAGCAGTACTTC
CDR3aa: CASSPGDRVFYEQYF

j_gene: TRBJ2-3
abundance: .
d_gene: TRBD2
v_gene: TRBV3-1/TRBV3-2
CDR3nt: TGTGCCAGCAGCCAACGACTAGCGGGGGGCACAGATACGCAGTATTTT
CDR3aa: CASSQRLAGGTDTQYF

j_gene: TRBJ1-5
abundance: .
d_gene: .
v_gene: TRBV18
CDR3nt: TGTGCCAGCTCACCAGTCCTCGACGGGCAGCCCCAGCATTTT
CDR3aa: CASSPVLDGQPQHF

j_gene: TRBJ1-1
abundance: .
d_gene: .
v_gene: TRBV20-1
CDR3nt: TGCAGTGCCCCGACGGGGGTTGAAGCTTTCTTT
CDR3aa: CSAPTGVEAFF

j_gene: TRBJ2-2
abundance: .
d_gene: .
v_gene: TRBV9
CDR3nt: TGTGCCAGCAGCGTAATTGGGCAGCGGACGAACACCGGGGAGCTGTTTTTT
CDR3aa: CASSVIGQRTNTGELFF

j_gene: TRBJ2-7
abundance: .
d_gene: TRBD1
v_gene: TRBV5-5
CDR3nt: TGTGCCAGCAGCTTCGCGCAACAGGGGGGAGGTCACGAGCAGTACTTC
CDR3aa: CASSFAQQGGGHEQYF

j_gene: TRBJ1-6
abundance: .
d_gene: .
v_gene: TRBV14
CDR3nt: TGTGCCAGCAGCTTCAGGGGTTCCTATAATTCACCCCTCCACTTT
CDR3aa: CASSFRGSYNSPLHF

j_gene: TRBJ2-1
abundance: .
d_gene: TRBD2
v_gene: TRBV15
CDR3nt: TGTGCCACCAGCGGGGGGACTACCTATGAGCAGTTCTTC
CDR3aa: CATSGGTTYEQFF

j_gene: TRBJ1-1
abundance: many
d_gene: .
v_gene: TRBV7-2
CDR3nt: TGTGCCAGCAGCTCACCGACAGGTTTGGGGACTGAAGCTTTCTTT
CDR3aa: CASSSPTGLGTEAFF

j_gene: TRBJ2-3
abundance: .
d_gene: TRBD2
v_gene: TRBV7-9
CDR3nt: TGTGCCAGCAGCTTAGGCATGAGCGGGGCTAGCACAGATACGCAGTATTTT
CDR3aa: CASSLGMSGASTDTQYF